The entry that follows covers one TCR beta chain sequence. Clones were read by immunoSEQ multiplex PCR, and TCRdb kept only the in-frame ones, dropping some. The table records around 140,000 clones, approximately 84% of them present only once. Per germline, CDR1 MNHEY and CDR2 SVGAGI. The V segment lost 7 bases and the J segment 0 bases; nucleotides outside the gene matches: 0. This CDR3 is built from 13 residues. This record belongs to a study of blood T cell repertoires in COVID-19. The overall study: Collection of acute and convalescent COVID-19 samples took place in the United States, Italy and Spain. PBMCs, B-cell-depleted T cells, or T cells were the source of the cDNA or gDNA that made up the material.

V usage is TRBV6-5 and J usage is TRBJ2-1; 7 nucleotides match TRBD2. Sequenced material: peripheral blood. The TCR sequence derives from a woman aged 55-70 years with acute or convalescent COVID-19. DNA of the CDR3: TGTGCCAGCACTAGCGGCTCCTACAATGAGCAGTTCTTC. Amino acids: CASTSGSYNEQFF.